The clone carrying this T cell receptor beta chain occurred a few times. The antigen remains unidentified. Preparation of the TCRbeta library was carried out with unique molecular identifiers. TCRdb re-called the PCR reads with MiXCR, one entry per CDR3 protein. The sample lists over 90,000 distinct CDR3 sequences, roughly 7.6% occurring once. This sample is drawn from a study of T-cell reconstitution after alpha-beta-depleted transplantation in children. Overall study findings and caveats: Newly produced T cells mostly accounted for T-cell counts and diversity one year post-transplant.

This CDR3 contains 15 residues. The germline CDR1 and CDR2 sequences are ENHRY and SYGVKD. V gave up 6 bases and J gave up 6 bases, with 21 bases separating them. The sequence came from a boy between 2 and 10 years old with acute lymphoblastic leukemia, due to receive a stem cell transplant. This specimen consisted of PBMCs, obtained before TCRalphabeta/CD19-depleted stem cell transplant. The rearrangement joins TRBV10-3 to TRBJ2-7; D may be TRBD1 (6 bases). The CDR3, as DNA: TGTGCCATCAGGGCCCTGGCGACAGGTCCAAGCGAGCAGTACTTC. Its translation: CAIRALATGPSEQYF.